These 29 T cell receptor beta chains were sequenced from one sample in a study of cytomegalovirus exposure and HLA in healthy donors. It was with 60 Vbeta and 13 Jbeta primers that the PCR ran. Method: immunoSEQ multiplex PCR; TCRdb's copy keeps in-frame clones and lacks some. The sample lists about 180,000 clones; more than 65% were seen once. Sequencing was performed on PBMCs. These receptor sequences come from a woman in her twenties or thirties in good health and CMV-seropositive.

The rearrangement uses TRBV28 and TRBJ2-3, with 7 bases aligning to TRBD2. V shed 5 bases, J shed 4 bases, and the junction held 6 bases outside the gene matches. This CDR3 is built from 14 residues. The germline V gene has CDR1 MDHEN and CDR2 SYDVKM. The CDR3 is CASSRRTRADTQYF. For the CDR3, the DNA is TGTGCCAGCAGTCGACGGACTAGAGCAGATACGCAGTATTTT.

This chain joins TRBV27 and TRBJ2-7; TRBD1 might be the D (5 bases). Germline CDR1 reads MNHEY; CDR2 reads SMNVEV (reference sequence). Trimming pared 5 bases from V and 2 bases from J, leaving 13 bases between. The CDR3 covers 14 residues. CDR3: CASSPSAGPYEQYF. The CDR3 DNA reads as TGTGCCAGCAGTCCCTCCGCAGGGCCCTACGAGCAGTACTTC.

V is TRBV7-2 and J is TRBJ2-3; 9 bases match TRBD2. J lost 0 bases, V lost 5 bases, and 6 bases had no gene match. The CDR3 extends over 16 amino acids. Germline V gives CDR1 SGHTA, CDR2 FQGNSA. The CDR3 DNA reads as TGTGCCAGCAGCCTTAGAGCGGGGGGTAGCACAGATACGCAGTATTTT. Translated, it gives CASSLRAGGSTDTQYF.

The CDR3 here is CASSQHVGSSGNTIYF. The CDR3 region has the DNA TGTGCCAGCAGTCAACACGTTGGGAGCTCTGGAAACACCATATATTTT. The V call is TRBV27, the J call TRBJ1-3, with D unclear. The germline V gene encodes CDR1 MNHEY and CDR2 SMNVEV (reference sequence). This CDR3 has 16 residues. V gave up 5 bases and J gave up 0 bases, with 14 bases separating them.

DNA for the CDR3: TGTGCCAGCAGTGAACCCGGGGGAGGCAATGAGCAGTTCTTC. It is translated as CASSEPGGGNEQFF. This sequence joins TRBV6-1 and TRBJ2-1; possibly TRBD2 for D (6 bases). Trimming cost V 2 bases and J 6 bases, with 11 bases left between them. CDR1 is MNHNS and CDR2 is SASEGT in the germline V gene. There are 14 residues in the CDR3.

This chain joins TRBV7-2 and TRBJ1-2; 7 bases agree with TRBD1. The CDR3 is made up of 12 amino acids. The germline V gene has CDR1 SGHTA and CDR2 FQGNSA. V was clipped by 5 bases and J by 8 bases; unmatched bases: 5. CDR3 sequence reads: CASSPRTGGYTF. CDR3 DNA: TGTGCCAGCAGCCCTCGGACAGGAGGCTACACCTTC.

This chain uses TRBV15 with TRBJ2-7; D might be TRBD2 (5 bases). This CDR3 has 13 amino acids. The germline CDR1 and CDR2 sequences are LNHNV and YYDKDF (reference sequence). Trimming left V 1 base short and J 7 bases short, with 11 bases between. The CDR3 is CATSRGRAREQYF. Here the CDR3 DNA reads TGTGCCACCAGCAGAGGGCGGGCTCGGGAGCAGTACTTC.

The V call is TRBV28, the J call TRBJ2-1, with 11 bases lining up with TRBD1. The ends lost 2 bases at V and 16 bases at J; junction bases unmatched: 16. The germline V gene encodes CDR1 MDHEN and CDR2 SYDVKM. This CDR3 comprises 16 residues. For the CDR3, the DNA is TGTGCCAGCAGTTTAACCCAATCCCATCCGGACAGGGGGCGATTCTTC. Its protein is CASSLTQSHPDRGRFF.

The J gene is TRBJ2-2, the V gene TRBV19; the D gene is possibly TRBD1 (7 bases). Trimming took off 4 bases at V and 3 bases at J, with 21 bases between the two ends. The germline gives CDR1 LNHDA, CDR2 SQIVND (reference sequence). This CDR3 is 18 amino acids long. The CDR3 bases are TGTGCCAGTAGTACAGGGGGGACAGCAAACTTTTACACCGGGGAGCTGTTTTTT. Encoded protein: CASSTGGTANFYTGELFF.

This clone was picked up many times. The V and J genes are TRBV11-2 and TRBJ2-5, with D perhaps TRBD2 (6 bases). Germline V CDR1 and CDR2: SGHAT, FQNNGV. V was trimmed by 3 bases and J by 2 bases, leaving 10 bases between them. This CDR3 spans 14 amino acids. The CDR3 sequence is CASSFPGVQETQYF. CDR3 in DNA: TGTGCCAGCAGCTTCCCGGGGGTTCAAGAGACCCAGTACTTC.

The V gene is TRBV28, the J gene TRBJ1-1; D is ambiguous. This CDR3 contains 12 residues. The germline V and J ends were trimmed by 6 bases and 4 bases, with 9 bases remaining between them. CDR1 and CDR2 (germline): MDHEN, SYDVKM. Here the CDR3 DNA reads TGTGCCAGCAGCCCTGGAGCCACTGAAGCTTTCTTT. Its protein product is CASSPGATEAFF.

V and J are TRBV13 and TRBJ1-2; no clear D gene. Germline V gene lookup returns CDR1 PRHDT and CDR2 FYEKMQ (reference sequence). Trimming left V 4 bases short and J 0 bases short, with 3 bases between. This CDR3 has 12 amino acids. The CDR3 region has the DNA TGTGCCAGCAGCTCCACTAACTATGGCTACACCTTC. Amino acids: CASSSTNYGYTF.

This chain joins TRBV10-2 and TRBJ2-7, with D tentatively TRBD1 (5 bases). Trimming took 2 bases from V and 9 from J, leaving 23 bases between them. CDR1 and CDR2 from the germline V gene are WSHSY and SAAADI. The CDR3 is 16 residues long. CDR3 DNA: TGCGCCAGCAGTGAGGGTACAGGACGACAGCCCGCCGGGCAGTACTTC. Translation: CASSEGTGRQPAGQYF.

The rearrangement uses TRBV7-2 and TRBJ1-2, with 8 bases fitting TRBD1. J was trimmed by 6 bases and V by 1 base; bases with no gene match: 1. Per the germline V gene, CDR1 is SGHTA and CDR2 is FQGNSA. This CDR3 spans 13 amino acids. The CDR3 bases are TGTGCCAGCAGCTTAGAACAGGGGGATGGCTACACCTTC. Its translation: CASSLEQGDGYTF.

The V and J genes are TRBV15 and TRBJ2-2, with D unresolved. The CDR3 is made up of 16 amino acids. Germline V gene sequence: CDR1 LNHNV, CDR2 YYDKDF (reference sequence). Trimming took 1 base from V and 4 from J, leaving 13 bases between them. The CDR3 sequence: CATSRAQYVRTGELFF. DNA for the CDR3: TGTGCCACCAGCAGAGCACAGTACGTACGCACCGGGGAGCTGTTTTTT.

This sequence joins TRBV28 and TRBJ1-6; D is uncertain. Germline V gives CDR1 MDHEN, CDR2 SYDVKM. CDR3 size: 14 residues. V was trimmed by 4 bases and J by 14 bases, leaving 18 bases between them. For the CDR3, the DNA is TGTGCCAGCAGTTCCATCGACCGGGTTTGGGCCCTCCACTTT. Translation: CASSSIDRVWALHF.

This clone was recorded once. This sequence joins TRBV7-2 and TRBJ2-5, with 8 bases identical to TRBD2. The J segment lost 1 base and the V segment lost 6 bases, leaving 7 bases of the junction unmatched. In germline, CDR1 is SGHTA, CDR2 FQGNSA. The CDR3 is made up of 15 amino acids. Here the CDR3 reads CASRPAGGRQETQYF. Here the CDR3 DNA reads TGTGCCAGCAGACCTGCGGGGGGCCGCCAAGAGACCCAGTACTTC. The full variable domain, completed using reference TRBV7-2 and TRBJ2-5, is GAGVSQSPSNKVTEKGKDVELRCDPISGHTALYWYRQSLGQGLEFLIYFQGNSAPDKSGLPSDRFSAERTGGSVSTLTIQRTQQEDSAVYLCASRPAGGRQETQYFGPGTRLLVL.

Only a few counts were recorded for this clone. This sequence joins TRBV5-1 and TRBJ2-7; D might be TRBD2 (7 bases). Trimming shortened V by 1 base and J by 3 bases, and 14 bases separated the two germline ends. CDR3 length equals 15 residues. CDR1 and CDR2 (germline): SGHRS, YFSETQ. The CDR3 sequence: CASSLRGGINYEQYF. The DNA for the CDR3 is TGCGCCAGCAGCTTGAGGGGGGGGATAAACTACGAGCAGTACTTC.

The CDR3 region has the DNA TGTGCCAGCAGTGCAAGGCAGAGCGATGGCTACACCTTC. Protein: CASSARQSDGYTF. This rearrangement joins TRBV6-1 to TRBJ1-2, with D unclear. The germline gives CDR1 MNHNS, CDR2 SASEGT. Trimming removed 4 bases at V and 6 bases at J, with 12 bases between. The CDR3 extends over 13 amino acids.

The genes are TRBV27 and TRBJ2-3; perhaps TRBD2 as D (6 bases). The CDR3 length is 17 residues. CDR1 is MNHEY and CDR2 is SMNVEV in the germline V gene (reference sequence). V was trimmed by 2 bases and J by 3 bases, leaving 18 bases between them. The CDR3 DNA follows: TGTGCCAGCAGTTTAGGGAGCGGAGGGGTTATAACAGATACGCAGTATTTT. Amino acids: CASSLGSGGVITDTQYF.

The V call is TRBV18, the J call TRBJ2-1; D ambiguous. This CDR3 has 13 amino acids. V was trimmed by 2 bases and J by 5 bases, leaving 7 bases between them. CDR1 and CDR2 from the germline V gene are KGHSH and LQKENI. The CDR3 nucleotides are TGTGCCAGCTCACCATCAGGCAACAATGAGCAGTTCTTC. This sequence encodes CASSPSGNNEQFF.

The chain couples TRBV28 to TRBJ1-5; D is perhaps TRBD1 (6 bases). This CDR3 is built from 15 residues. The germline CDR1 and CDR2 sequences are MDHEN and SYDVKM. V lost 2 bases, J lost 5 bases, and 13 bases lay in between. CDR3 protein: CASSLGGAFHQPQHF. The CDR3 DNA follows: TGTGCCAGCAGTTTAGGGGGCGCTTTTCATCAGCCCCAGCATTTT.

The chain carries TRBV9 and TRBJ2-1; 8 bases map to TRBD2. V shed 4 bases, J shed 9 bases, and the junction held 15 bases outside the gene matches. Per germline, CDR1 SGDLS and CDR2 YYNGEE. This CDR3 region has 16 residues. The CDR3 region has the DNA TGTGCCAGCAGCCCCTGGGCCGGGACTAGGATGCGTGAGCAGTTCTTC. This encodes CASSPWAGTRMREQFF. The variable domain in full, completed from reference TRBV9 and TRBJ2-1, reads DSGVTQTPKHLITATGQRVTLRCSPRSGDLSVYWYQQSLDQGLQFLIQYYNGEERAKGNILERFSAQQFPDLHSELNLSSLELGDSALYFCASSPWAGTRMREQFFGPGTRLTVL.

The chain carries TRBV29-1 and TRBJ1-1; the D gene is possibly TRBD1 (6 bases). Germline lookup yields CDR1 SQVTM and CDR2 ANQGSEA. The CDR3 covers 13 residues. V was shortened by 6 bases and J by 1 base, with 12 bases between the two germline ends. CDR3 sequence reads: CSVRRGPNTEAFF. The DNA of the CDR3 is TGCAGCGTGCGCAGGGGCCCGAACACTGAAGCTTTCTTT.

The chain's CDR3 is CASSLSGLYGEQFF. Here the CDR3 DNA reads TGTGCCAGCAGCTTATCTGGGCTTTACGGAGAGCAGTTCTTC. The chain combines TRBV7-9 with TRBJ2-1, with D unresolved. This CDR3 has 14 amino acids. V gave up 2 bases and J gave up 10 bases, with 15 bases separating them. The germline V gene encodes CDR1 SEHNR and CDR2 FQNEAQ (reference sequence).

CDR3 loop: CASSIVRGQGSGYTF. DNA for the CDR3: TGTGCCAGTAGTATAGTAAGGGGACAGGGGAGCGGCTACACCTTC. J is TRBJ1-2 and V is TRBV19; 10 positions agree with TRBD1. CDR1 is LNHDA, CDR2 SQIVND, per germline (reference sequence). This CDR3 spans 15 amino acids. J gave up 8 bases and V 1 base, and 7 bases lay outside the gene matches.

The rearrangement uses TRBV4-1 and TRBJ2-2; 9 bases agree with TRBD1. The CDR3 is made up of 15 amino acids. Germline CDR1 is MGHRA and CDR2 is YSYEKL. Unmatched junction bases numbered 5, after V lost 4 bases and J lost 5 bases. The CDR3 DNA reads TGCGCCAGCAGCCGAGGACAGGGGTATACCGGGGAGCTGTTTTTT. It translates to CASSRGQGYTGELFF.

The J gene is TRBJ2-2, the V gene TRBV7-9, with D unclear. From germline, CDR1 is SEHNR and CDR2 FQNEAQ (reference sequence). This CDR3 contains 14 residues. The V end lost 1 base, the J end lost 7 bases, and 10 bases lay between the germline ends. The CDR3 reads CASSLGPHYGELFF. The CDR3 DNA sequence: TGTGCCAGCAGCTTAGGACCGCACTACGGGGAGCTGTTTTTT.

The gene calls are TRBV27 and TRBJ2-1, with 11 bases identical to TRBD1. This CDR3 is 15 amino acids long. V dropped 8 bases and J dropped 7; count of bases not matched to a gene: 10. Germline V lookup: CDR1 MNHEY, CDR2 SMNVEV (reference sequence). The CDR3 nucleotides are TGTGCCAGCGGTCCGATGCGGGACAGGGGGAATGAGCAGTTCTTC. Its translation is CASGPMRDRGNEQFF.